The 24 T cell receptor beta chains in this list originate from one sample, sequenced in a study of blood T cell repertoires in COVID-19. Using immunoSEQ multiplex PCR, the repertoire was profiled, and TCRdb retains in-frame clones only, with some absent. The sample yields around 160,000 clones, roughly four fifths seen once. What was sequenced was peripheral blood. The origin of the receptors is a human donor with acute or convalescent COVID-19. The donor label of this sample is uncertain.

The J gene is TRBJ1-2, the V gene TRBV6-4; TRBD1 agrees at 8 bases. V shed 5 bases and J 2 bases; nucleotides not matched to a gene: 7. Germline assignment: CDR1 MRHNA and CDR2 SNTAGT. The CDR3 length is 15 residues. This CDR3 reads CASSKGQGQNYGYTF. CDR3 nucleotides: TGTGCCAGCAGTAAAGGACAGGGACAGAACTATGGCTACACCTTC.

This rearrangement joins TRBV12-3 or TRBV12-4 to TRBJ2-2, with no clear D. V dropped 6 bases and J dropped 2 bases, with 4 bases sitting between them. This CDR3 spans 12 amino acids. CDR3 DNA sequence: TGTGCCAGCAGCTATAACACCGGGGAGCTGTTTTTT. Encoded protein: CASSYNTGELFF.

The DNA for the CDR3 is TGTGCCAGCAGTCGGGGCAGGGGGGAAAAACTGTTTTTT. It codes for CASSRGRGEKLFF. The chain has TRBV12-3 or TRBV12-4 and TRBJ1-4; 7 bases are a match to TRBD1. This CDR3 spans 13 amino acids. V gave up 5 bases and J gave up 8 bases; unmatched junction bases: 5.

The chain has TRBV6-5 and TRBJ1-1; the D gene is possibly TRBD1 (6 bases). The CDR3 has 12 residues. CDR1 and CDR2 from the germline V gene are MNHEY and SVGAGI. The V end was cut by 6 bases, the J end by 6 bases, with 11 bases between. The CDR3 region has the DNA TGTGCCAGCAGATTACAGGGTTCTGAAGCTTTCTTT. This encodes CASRLQGSEAFF.

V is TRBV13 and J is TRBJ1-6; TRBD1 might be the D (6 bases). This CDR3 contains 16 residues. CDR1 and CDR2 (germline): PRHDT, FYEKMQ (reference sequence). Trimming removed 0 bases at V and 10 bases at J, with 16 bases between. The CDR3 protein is CASSLGPTGGHSPLHF. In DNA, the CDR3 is TGTGCCAGCAGCTTAGGACCTACGGGGGGGCACTCACCCCTCCACTTT.

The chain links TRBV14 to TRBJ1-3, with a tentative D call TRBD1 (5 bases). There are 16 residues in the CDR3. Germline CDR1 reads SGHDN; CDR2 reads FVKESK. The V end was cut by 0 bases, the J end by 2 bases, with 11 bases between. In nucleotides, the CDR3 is TGTGCCAGCAGCCAAGATTGGGGCAGAACTGGAAACACCATATATTTT. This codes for CASSQDWGRTGNTIYF.

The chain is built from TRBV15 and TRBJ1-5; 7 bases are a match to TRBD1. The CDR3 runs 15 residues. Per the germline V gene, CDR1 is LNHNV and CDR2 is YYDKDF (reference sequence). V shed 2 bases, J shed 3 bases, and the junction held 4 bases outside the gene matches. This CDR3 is CATSRSGQPNQPQHF. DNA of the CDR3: TGTGCCACCAGCAGATCGGGACAGCCCAATCAGCCCCAGCATTTT.

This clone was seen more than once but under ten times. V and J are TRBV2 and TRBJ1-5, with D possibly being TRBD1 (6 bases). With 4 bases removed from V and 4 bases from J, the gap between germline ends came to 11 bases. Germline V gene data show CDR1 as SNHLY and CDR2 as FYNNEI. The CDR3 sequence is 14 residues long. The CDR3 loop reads CASSAGQMNQPQHF. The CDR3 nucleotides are TGTGCCAGCAGTGCGGGACAAATGAATCAGCCCCAGCATTTT.

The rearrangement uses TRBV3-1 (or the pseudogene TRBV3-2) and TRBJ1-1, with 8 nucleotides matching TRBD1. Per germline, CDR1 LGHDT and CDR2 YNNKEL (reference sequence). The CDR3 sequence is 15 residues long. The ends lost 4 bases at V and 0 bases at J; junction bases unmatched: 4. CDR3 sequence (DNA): TGTGCCAGCAGCCCGACAGGGGCCATGAACACTGAAGCTTTCTTT. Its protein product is CASSPTGAMNTEAFF.

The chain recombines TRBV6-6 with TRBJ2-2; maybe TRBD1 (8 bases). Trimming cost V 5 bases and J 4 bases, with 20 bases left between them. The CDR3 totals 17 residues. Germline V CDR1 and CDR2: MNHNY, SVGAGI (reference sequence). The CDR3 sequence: CASSRKLTGEGTGELFF. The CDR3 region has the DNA TGTGCCAGCAGTCGAAAGCTGACAGGGGAGGGCACCGGGGAGCTGTTTTTT.

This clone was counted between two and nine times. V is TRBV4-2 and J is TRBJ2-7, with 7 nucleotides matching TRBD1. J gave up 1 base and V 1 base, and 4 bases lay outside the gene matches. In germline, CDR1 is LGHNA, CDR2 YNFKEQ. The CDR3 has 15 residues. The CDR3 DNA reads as TGTGCCAGCAGCCAAGGACAGGGTGATTCCTACGAGCAGTACTTC. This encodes CASSQGQGDSYEQYF.

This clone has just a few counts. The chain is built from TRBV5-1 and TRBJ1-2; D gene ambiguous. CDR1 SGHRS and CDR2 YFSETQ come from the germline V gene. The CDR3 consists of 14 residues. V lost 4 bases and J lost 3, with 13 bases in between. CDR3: CASSVATSDYGYTF. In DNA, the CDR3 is TGCGCCAGCAGCGTAGCTACCTCTGACTATGGCTACACCTTC.

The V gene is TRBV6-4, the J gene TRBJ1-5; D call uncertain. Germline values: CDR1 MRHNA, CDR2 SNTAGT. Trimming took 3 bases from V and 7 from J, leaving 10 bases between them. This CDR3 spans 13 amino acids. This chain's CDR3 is CASSELRGQPQHF. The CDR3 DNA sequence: TGTGCCAGCAGTGAATTAAGAGGACAGCCCCAGCATTTT.

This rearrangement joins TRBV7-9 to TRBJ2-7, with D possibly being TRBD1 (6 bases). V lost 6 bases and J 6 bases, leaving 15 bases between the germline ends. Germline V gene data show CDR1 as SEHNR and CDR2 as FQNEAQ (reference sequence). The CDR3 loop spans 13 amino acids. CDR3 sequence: CASRDRTRGEQYF. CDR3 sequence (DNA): TGTGCCAGCAGAGACAGGACAAGAGGCGAGCAGTACTTC.

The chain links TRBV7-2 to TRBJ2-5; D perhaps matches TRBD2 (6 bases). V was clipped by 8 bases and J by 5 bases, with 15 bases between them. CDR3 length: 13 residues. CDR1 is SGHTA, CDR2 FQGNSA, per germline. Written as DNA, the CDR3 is TGTGCCAGCGCTGGGGGGACCTGGGAGACCCAGTACTTC. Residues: CASAGGTWETQYF. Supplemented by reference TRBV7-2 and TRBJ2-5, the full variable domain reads GAGVSQSPSNKVTEKGKDVELRCDPISGHTALYWYRQSLGQGLEFLIYFQGNSAPDKSGLPSDRFSAERTGGSVSTLTIQRTQQEDSAVYLCASAGGTWETQYFGPGTRLLVL.

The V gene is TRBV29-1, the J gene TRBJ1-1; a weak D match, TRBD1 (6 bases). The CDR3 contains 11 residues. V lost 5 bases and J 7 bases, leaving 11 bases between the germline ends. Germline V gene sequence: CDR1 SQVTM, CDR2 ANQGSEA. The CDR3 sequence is CSVPQDSEAFF. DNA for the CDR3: TGCAGCGTTCCCCAGGACAGTGAAGCTTTCTTT.

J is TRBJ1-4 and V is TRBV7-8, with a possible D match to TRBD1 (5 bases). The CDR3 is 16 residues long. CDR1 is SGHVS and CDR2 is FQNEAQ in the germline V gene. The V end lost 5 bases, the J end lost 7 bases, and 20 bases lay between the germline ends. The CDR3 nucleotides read TGTGCCAGCAGCCCCGGTTTGGGGCCGCGGGGTGAAAAACTGTTTTTT. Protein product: CASSPGLGPRGEKLFF.

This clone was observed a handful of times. CDR3 protein: CASSVGGAENYGYTF. DNA of the CDR3: TGTGCCAGCAGCGTAGGTGGGGCAGAGAACTATGGCTACACCTTC. The chain combines TRBV9 with TRBJ1-2, with D perhaps TRBD1 (5 bases). Germline CDR1 SGDLS, CDR2 YYNGEE. This CDR3 is 15 amino acids long. The V and J ends lost 0 bases and 2 bases respectively, with 11 bases between them.

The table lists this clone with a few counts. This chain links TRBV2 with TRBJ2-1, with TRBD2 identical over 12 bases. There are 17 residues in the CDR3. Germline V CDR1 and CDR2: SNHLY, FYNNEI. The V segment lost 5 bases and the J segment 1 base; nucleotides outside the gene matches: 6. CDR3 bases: TGTGCCAGCAGTTCCTCTAGCGGGGGGGCTTCCTACAATGAGCAGTTCTTC. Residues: CASSSSSGGASYNEQFF.

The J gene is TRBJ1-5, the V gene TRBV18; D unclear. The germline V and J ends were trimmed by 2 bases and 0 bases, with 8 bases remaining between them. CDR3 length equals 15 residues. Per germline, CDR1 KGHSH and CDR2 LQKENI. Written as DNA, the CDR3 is TGTGCCAGCTCACCAACAGCTAATAGCAATCAGCCCCAGCATTTT. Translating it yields CASSPTANSNQPQHF.

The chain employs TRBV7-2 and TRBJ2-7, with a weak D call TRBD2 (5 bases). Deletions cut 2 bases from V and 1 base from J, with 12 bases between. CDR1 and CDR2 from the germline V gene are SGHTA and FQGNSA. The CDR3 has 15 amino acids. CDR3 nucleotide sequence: TGTGCCAGCAGCTTATCGCGGACGGGGTCCTACGAGCAGTACTTC. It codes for CASSLSRTGSYEQYF.

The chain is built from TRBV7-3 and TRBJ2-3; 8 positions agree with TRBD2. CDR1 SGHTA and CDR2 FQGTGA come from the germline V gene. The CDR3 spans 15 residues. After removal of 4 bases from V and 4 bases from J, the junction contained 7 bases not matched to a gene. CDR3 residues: CASSYGGAFADTQYF. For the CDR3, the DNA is TGTGCCAGCAGCTACGGGGGGGCCTTCGCAGATACGCAGTATTTT.

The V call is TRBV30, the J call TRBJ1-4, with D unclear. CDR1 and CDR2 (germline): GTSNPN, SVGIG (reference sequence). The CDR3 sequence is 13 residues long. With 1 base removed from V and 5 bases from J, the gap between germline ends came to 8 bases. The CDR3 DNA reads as TGTGCCTGGAGTGCAGGATCGAATGAAAAACTGTTTTTT. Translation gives CAWSAGSNEKLFF.

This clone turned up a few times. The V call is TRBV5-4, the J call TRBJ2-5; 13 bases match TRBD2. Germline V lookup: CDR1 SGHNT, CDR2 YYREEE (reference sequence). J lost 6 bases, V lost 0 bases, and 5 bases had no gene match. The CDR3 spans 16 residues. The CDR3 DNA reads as TGTGCCAGCAGCTTGGAAGCCGGGACTAGCGGGAAGACCCAGTACTTC. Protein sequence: CASSLEAGTSGKTQYF. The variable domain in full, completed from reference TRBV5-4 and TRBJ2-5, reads ETGVTQSPTHLIKTRGQQVTLRCSSQSGHNTVSWYQQALGQGPQFIFQYYREEENGRGNFPPRFSGLQFPNYSSELNVNALELDDSALYLCASSLEAGTSGKTQYFGPGTRLLVL.